This T cell receptor beta chain was identified during a study of cytomegalovirus exposure and HLA in healthy donors. Overall study findings and caveats: Usually a TCR sequence was rare, but some public TCRs were found in many donors.

A note on this clone: The antigen is undetermined.

The ends were cut back, 4 bases at V and 4 bases at J, with 11 bases in the middle. CDR1 is SGHRS, CDR2 YFSETQ, per germline. This CDR3 comprises 13 residues. Primers included in the PCR were 60 Vbeta and 13 Jbeta primers. Using immunoSEQ multiplex PCR, the repertoire was profiled, and TCRdb retains in-frame clones only, with some absent. The sample records more than 150,000 clones, about 79% being singletons. The sequencing input was PBMCs. The receptor was derived from a girl aged 2-10 years in good health and CMV-seropositive. The chain has TRBV5-1 and TRBJ1-1; D might be TRBD1 (5 bases). CDR3 residues: CASSPGGGTEAFF. The CDR3 DNA sequence: TGCGCCAGCAGCCCCGGGGGGGGCACTGAAGCTTTCTTT.